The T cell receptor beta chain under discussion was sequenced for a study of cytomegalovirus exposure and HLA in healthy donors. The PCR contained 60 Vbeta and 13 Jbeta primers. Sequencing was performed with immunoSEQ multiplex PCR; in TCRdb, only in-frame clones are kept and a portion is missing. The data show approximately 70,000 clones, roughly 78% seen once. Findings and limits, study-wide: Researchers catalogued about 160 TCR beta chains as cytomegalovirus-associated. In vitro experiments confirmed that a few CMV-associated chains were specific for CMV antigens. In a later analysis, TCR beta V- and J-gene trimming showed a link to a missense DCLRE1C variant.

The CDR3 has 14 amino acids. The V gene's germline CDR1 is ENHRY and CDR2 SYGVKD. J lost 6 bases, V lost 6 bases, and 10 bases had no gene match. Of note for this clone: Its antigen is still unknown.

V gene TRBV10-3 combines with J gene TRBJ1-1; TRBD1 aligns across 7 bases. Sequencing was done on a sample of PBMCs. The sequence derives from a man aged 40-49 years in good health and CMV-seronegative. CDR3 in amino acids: CAISATGNNAEAFF. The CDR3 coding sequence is TGTGCCATCAGCGCGACAGGGAATAACGCTGAAGCTTTCTTT.